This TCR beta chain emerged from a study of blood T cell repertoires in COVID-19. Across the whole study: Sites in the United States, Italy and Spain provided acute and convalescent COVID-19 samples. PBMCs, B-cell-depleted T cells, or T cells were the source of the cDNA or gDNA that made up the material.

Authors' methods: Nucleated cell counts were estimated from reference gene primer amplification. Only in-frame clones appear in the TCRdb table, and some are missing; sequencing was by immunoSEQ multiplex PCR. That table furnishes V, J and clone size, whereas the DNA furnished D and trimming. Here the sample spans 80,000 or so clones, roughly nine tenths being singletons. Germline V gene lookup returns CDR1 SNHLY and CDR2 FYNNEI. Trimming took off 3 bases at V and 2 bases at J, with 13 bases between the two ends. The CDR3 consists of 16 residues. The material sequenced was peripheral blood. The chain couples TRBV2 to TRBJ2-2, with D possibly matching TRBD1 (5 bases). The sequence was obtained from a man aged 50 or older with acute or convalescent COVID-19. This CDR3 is CASSDLRGHNTGELFF. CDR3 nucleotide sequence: TGTGCCAGCAGTGACCTCAGAGGACACAACACCGGGGAGCTGTTTTTT.